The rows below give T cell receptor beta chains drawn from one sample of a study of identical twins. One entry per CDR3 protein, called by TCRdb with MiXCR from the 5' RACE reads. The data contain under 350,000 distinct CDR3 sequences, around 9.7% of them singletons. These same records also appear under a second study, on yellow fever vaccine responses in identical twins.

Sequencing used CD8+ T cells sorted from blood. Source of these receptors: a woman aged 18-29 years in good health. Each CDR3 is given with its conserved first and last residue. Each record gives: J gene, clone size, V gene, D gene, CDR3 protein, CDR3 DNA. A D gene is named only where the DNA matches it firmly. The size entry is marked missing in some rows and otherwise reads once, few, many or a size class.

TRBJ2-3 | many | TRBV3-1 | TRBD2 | CASSSTGLATDTQYF | TGTGCCAGCAGCTCAACTGGACTAGCCACAGATACGCAGTATTTT
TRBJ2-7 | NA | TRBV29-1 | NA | CSVEDELGYEQYF | TGCAGCGTTGAAGATGAACTTGGTTACGAGCAGTACTTC
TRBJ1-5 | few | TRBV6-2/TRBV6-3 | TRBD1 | CASSFLSTGVNFGQPQHF | TGTGCCAGCAGTTTCCTTTCTACAGGGGTAAATTTCGGTCAGCCCCAGCATTTT
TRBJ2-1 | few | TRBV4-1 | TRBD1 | CASSPRFRDRAYNEQFF | TGCGCCAGCAGCCCTCGTTTCCGGGACAGGGCCTACAATGAGCAGTTCTTC
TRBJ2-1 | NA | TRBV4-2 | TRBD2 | CASSQPLAGGPKSYNEQFF | TGTGCCAGCAGCCAGCCCCTAGCGGGGGGGCCAAAATCCTACAATGAGCAGTTCTTC
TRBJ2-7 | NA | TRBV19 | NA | CASRSARGAAYEQYF | TGTGCCAGTAGGTCCGCCAGGGGGGCGGCCTACGAGCAGTACTTC
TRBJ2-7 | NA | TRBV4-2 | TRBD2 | CASSQGEGTSGSGGDEQYF | TGTGCCAGCAGCCAAGGGGAAGGGACTAGCGGGAGCGGGGGAGACGAGCAGTACTTC
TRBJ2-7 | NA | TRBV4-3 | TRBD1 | CASSQDRQGTVYEQYF | TGCGCCAGCAGCCAAGATCGACAGGGGACGGTCTACGAGCAGTACTTC
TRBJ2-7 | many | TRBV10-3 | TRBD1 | CAISEQGTEYYEQYF | TGTGCCATCAGTGAGCAAGGGACAGAGTACTACGAGCAGTACTTC
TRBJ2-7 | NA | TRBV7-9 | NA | CASTLQGSYEQYF | TGTGCCAGCACCCTACAGGGTTCCTACGAGCAGTACTTC
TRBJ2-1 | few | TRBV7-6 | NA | CASSLASSGLGQFF | TGTGCCAGCAGCCTTGCTAGCTCAGGCCTTGGGCAGTTCTTC
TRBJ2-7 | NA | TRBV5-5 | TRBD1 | CASRPQGAGEQYF | TGTGCCAGCAGACCACAGGGGGCGGGTGAGCAGTACTTC
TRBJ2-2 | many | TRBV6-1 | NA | CASRPRGAGELFF | TGTGCCAGCAGACCCAGGGGGGCCGGGGAGCTGTTTTTT
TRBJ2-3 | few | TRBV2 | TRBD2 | CASSRLREGESTDTQYF | TGTGCCAGCAGTAGGCTTCGGGAGGGGGAGAGCACAGATACGCAGTATTTT
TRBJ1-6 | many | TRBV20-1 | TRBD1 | CSASQGGDNSPLHF | TGCAGTGCTAGTCAAGGGGGCGATAATTCACCCCTCCACTTT
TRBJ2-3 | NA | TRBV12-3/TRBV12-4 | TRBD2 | CASTGLAGGTDTQYF | TGTGCCAGCACGGGACTAGCGGGGGGCACAGATACGCAGTATTTT
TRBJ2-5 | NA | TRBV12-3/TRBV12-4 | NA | CASSSPRQDAQETQYF | TGTGCCAGCAGTTCCCCAAGGCAGGATGCACAAGAGACCCAGTACTTC
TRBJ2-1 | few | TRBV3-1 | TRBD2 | CASSQVKFPFGGGIYNEQFF | TGTGCCAGCAGCCAAGTTAAATTCCCCTTTGGCGGGGGAATTTACAATGAGCAGTTCTTC
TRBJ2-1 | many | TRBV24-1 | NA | CATSDFPGRKIGQFF | TGTGCCACCAGTGATTTTCCGGGACGAAAAATTGGGCAGTTCTTC
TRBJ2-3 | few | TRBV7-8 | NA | CASSSGLYTQYF | TGTGCCAGCAGCTCGGGACTCTATACGCAGTATTTT
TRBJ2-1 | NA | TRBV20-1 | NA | CSASGDSYNEQFF | TGCAGTGCTAGCGGAGACTCCTACAATGAGCAGTTCTTC
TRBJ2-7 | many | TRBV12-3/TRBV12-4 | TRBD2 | CASSFGGSDEQYF | TGTGCCAGCAGTTTCGGGGGGTCGGACGAGCAGTACTTC
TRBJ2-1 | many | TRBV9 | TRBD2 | CASSVLASGDLRYNEQFF | TGTGCCAGCAGCGTCTTGGCTAGCGGGGACCTCCGCTACAATGAGCAGTTCTTC
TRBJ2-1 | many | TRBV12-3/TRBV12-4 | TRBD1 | CASSFGTGGNEQFF | TGTGCCAGCAGTTTTGGGACAGGGGGCAATGAGCAGTTCTTC
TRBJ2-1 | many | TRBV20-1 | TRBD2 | CSASASGGALYNEQFF | TGCAGTGCTAGCGCTAGCGGGGGGGCCCTTTACAATGAGCAGTTCTTC
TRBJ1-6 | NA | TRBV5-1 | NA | CASSLDFGVSFNSPLHF | TGCGCCAGCAGCTTGGACTTTGGGGTCAGCTTTAATTCACCCCTCCACTTT
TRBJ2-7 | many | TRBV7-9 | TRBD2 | CASSSLAGGLAGQYF | TGTGCCAGCAGCTCACTAGCGGGAGGGCTGGCTGGGCAGTACTTC
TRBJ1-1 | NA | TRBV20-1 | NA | CSAHRPDSSEAFF | TGCAGTGCTCACCGCCCTGACAGTTCTGAAGCTTTCTTT
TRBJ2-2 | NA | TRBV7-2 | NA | CASSGPDLTTGELFF | TGTGCCAGCAGCGGACCCGACCTTACCACCGGGGAGCTGTTTTTT
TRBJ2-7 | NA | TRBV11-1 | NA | CASSPGAPSYEQYF | TGTGCCAGCAGCCCCGGAGCCCCCTCCTACGAGCAGTACTTC
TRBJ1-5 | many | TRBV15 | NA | CATSRDRRNQPQHF | TGTGCCACCAGCAGAGATAGGCGCAATCAGCCCCAGCATTTT
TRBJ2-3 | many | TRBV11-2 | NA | CASSFWPFDTDPTAFTDTQYF | TGTGCCAGCAGCTTCTGGCCTTTCGACACCGACCCAACGGCCTTCACAGATACGCAGTATTTT
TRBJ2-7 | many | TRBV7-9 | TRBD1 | CASSFGAGGFNEQYF | TGTGCCAGCAGCTTCGGGGCAGGGGGTTTCAACGAGCAGTACTTC
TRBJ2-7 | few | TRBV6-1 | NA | CASSEHEQYF | TGTGCCAGCAGTGAACACGAGCAGTACTTC
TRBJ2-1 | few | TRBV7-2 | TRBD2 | CASSLVAGGLSNEQFF | TGTGCCAGCAGCTTAGTTGCGGGGGGGCTAAGTAATGAGCAGTTCTTC
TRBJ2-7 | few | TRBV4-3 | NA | CASSQDRGQPYEQYF | TGCGCCAGCAGCCAAGATAGGGGACAACCCTACGAGCAGTACTTC
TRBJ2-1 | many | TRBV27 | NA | CASSFLGEVSYNEQFF | TGTGCCAGCAGTTTCCTGGGGGAGGTCTCCTACAATGAGCAGTTCTTC
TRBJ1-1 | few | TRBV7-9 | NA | CASREGGNTEAFF | TGTGCCAGCCGGGAGGGAGGGAACACTGAAGCTTTCTTT
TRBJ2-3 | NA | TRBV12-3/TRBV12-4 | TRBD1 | CALSLSRGQGEATDTQYF | TGTGCCCTCAGTTTAAGCAGGGGACAGGGGGAAGCCACAGATACGCAGTATTTT
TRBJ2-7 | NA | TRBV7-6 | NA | CASSLELGHTYEQYF | TGTGCCAGCAGCTTAGAGTTAGGACACACCTACGAGCAGTACTTC
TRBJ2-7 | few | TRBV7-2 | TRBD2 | CASSSSGTSSYEQYF | TGTGCCAGCAGCAGTAGCGGGACTAGCTCCTACGAGCAGTACTTC
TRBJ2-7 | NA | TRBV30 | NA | CAWRWRGSYEQYF | TGTGCCTGGAGATGGCGTGGGAGCTACGAGCAGTACTTC
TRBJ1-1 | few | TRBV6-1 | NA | CATHKTGTMNTEAFF | TGTGCCACACATAAGACAGGAACAATGAACACTGAAGCTTTCTTT
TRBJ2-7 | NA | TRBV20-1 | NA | CSARDPLAGVGVEQYF | TGCAGTGCTAGAGATCCCCTTGCAGGGGTAGGGGTCGAGCAGTACTTC
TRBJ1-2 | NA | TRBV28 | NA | CASSLDGFYTF | TGTGCCAGCAGTTTAGACGGCTTCTACACCTTC
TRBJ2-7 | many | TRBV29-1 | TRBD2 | CSVALAGSYEQYF | TGCAGCGTCGCCCTAGCGGGTTCCTACGAGCAGTACTTC
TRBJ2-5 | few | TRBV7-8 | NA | CASSPLTQETQYF | TGTGCCAGCAGCCCATTAACCCAAGAGACCCAGTACTTC
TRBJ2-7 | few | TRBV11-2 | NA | CASSTTAWEQYF | TGTGCCAGCAGCACCACGGCGTGGGAGCAGTACTTC
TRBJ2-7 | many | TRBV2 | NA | CASRDGYYEQYF | TGTGCCAGCAGGGACGGCTACTACGAGCAGTACTTC
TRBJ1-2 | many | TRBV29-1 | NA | CSVEDRGGFNYGYTF | TGCAGCGTTGAAGATCGTGGGGGTTTTAACTATGGCTACACCTTC